These T cell receptor beta chains were read from a single sample in a study of CD8+CD57+ T cells in acquired aplastic anemia. Using its own MiXCR run on the reads, TCRdb lists one record per CDR3 protein. Here the sample spans hundreds of thousands of distinct CDR3 sequences, roughly 64% being singletons. The specimen sequenced was sorted CD4+, CD8+, or CD8+CD57+ T cells (not recorded which) from PBMCs. These receptors all stem from a human donor in good health, serving as a control. The CDR3 runs from the conserved cysteine through the conserved F or W. D genes are given only for firm matches. A clone size is listed for some rows: how often the clone was seen (once, few, many), or a class if it is expanded.

>NA|TRBV9|NA|TRBJ1-6
TGTGCCAGCAGCGCAGGGCACTCGGGGGCACCCCTCCACTTT
CASSAGHSGAPLHF
>NA|TRBV7-6|many|TRBJ1-1
TGTGCCAGCAGCCGGGTAGGACTTACGAACACTGAAGCTTTCTTT
CASSRVGLTNTEAFF
>TRBD2|TRBV12-3/TRBV12-4|many|TRBJ2-3
TGTGCCAGCAGTTTATTCGGCGGGGGGGGCACAGATACGCAGTATTTT
CASSLFGGGGTDTQYF
>NA|TRBV2|NA|TRBJ2-7
TGTGCCAGCAACGTGTCGAGACTAGTCTACACGCAGTACTTC
CASNVSRLVYTQYF
>TRBD1|TRBV19|NA|TRBJ2-3
TGTGCCAGTACCCGGACAGGTCGGACAGATACGCAGTATTTT
CASTRTGRTDTQYF
>TRBD2|TRBV11-2|many|TRBJ2-5
TGTGCCAGCAGTCTAAGCGGGGGACGGGAGACCCAGTACTTC
CASSLSGGRETQYF
>NA|TRBV7-2|NA|TRBJ1-3
TGTGCCAGCAGCCTAGGGGGAGGATTGCAGGCAGGTGGCACCATATATTTT
CASSLGGGLQAGGTIYF
>NA|TRBV9|once|TRBJ2-1
TGTGCCAGCAGCGTTACTACAGACAATGACCACTTCTTC
CASSVTTDNDHFF
>NA|TRBV7-3|once|TRBJ2-5
TGTGCCAGCAGCCCCGAGATTCGATGGGAGACCCCGTATTTC
CASSPEIRWETPYF
>NA|TRBV2|NA|TRBJ2-5
TGTGCCAGCAGCGGATCTGGGAGATGGTCTGGGTCACCCCTCCACTTC
CASSGSGRWSGSPLHF
>TRBD1|TRBV2|NA|TRBJ2-7
TGTGCCAGCAGCTTGACAGGGTTCCGGACAGGGGGGAATTCTTACGAGCAGTACTTC
CASSLTGFRTGGNSYEQYF
>NA|TRBV7-2|many|TRBJ1-2
TGTGCCAGCAGCCCCGGTTCGGCACCTACTAACTATGGCTACACCTTC
CASSPGSAPTNYGYTF
>NA|TRBV20-1|many|TRBJ2-3
TGCAGTGCTAGTTCGGCATCTAGCACAGATACGCAGTATTTT
CSASSASSTDTQYF
>NA|TRBV7-6|many|TRBJ1-5
TGTGCCAGCAGCTTAGCACTTAATCAGCCCCAGCATTTT
CASSLALNQPQHF
>NA|TRBV5-8|NA|TRBJ1-4
TGTGCCAGCAGCTTGCAGGGCAAAAATGAAAAACTGTTTTTT
CASSLQGKNEKLFF
>TRBD1|TRBV5-1|NA|TRBJ1-4
TGCGCCAGCAGCTCACTCCCTGGACAGGGTAATGAAAAACTGTTTTTT
CASSSLPGQGNEKLFF
>NA|TRBV29-1|many|TRBJ1-5
TGCAGCGTTTCCGAGGGAAGTAATCAGCCCCAGCATTTT
CSVSEGSNQPQHF
>TRBD1|TRBV7-6|NA|TRBJ2-5
TGTGCCAGCAGCTCAGTGACAGGGGGCCGGGAGACCCAGTACTTC
CASSSVTGGRETQYF
>NA|TRBV9|many|TRBJ2-5
TGTGCCAGCAGCGTAGAAGCGGGACGGGACAAGGAGACCCAGTACTTC
CASSVEAGRDKETQYF
>NA|TRBV4-1|NA|TRBJ2-1
TGCGCCAGCAGAGCAGGGAGATCATACAATGGGCAGTTCTTC
CASRAGRSYNGQFF
>TRBD2|TRBV15|NA|TRBJ2-1
TGTGCCACCAGAAGAGGGACTAGCGGGAGTGAGAAGTTCTTC
CATRRGTSGSEKFF
>NA|TRBV7-2|NA|TRBJ2-7
TGTGCCAGCAGCGTCACAGTGAACTGCGAGCAGTACTTC
CASSVTVNCEQYF
>NA|TRBV21-1|NA|TRBJ2-7
TGTGCCAGCCAAATAATACATTGTGTGAGAACATGGGTTCATCCTCTCGAGCAGTACTTC
CASQIIHCVRTWVHPLEQYF
>NA|TRBV5-8|NA|TRBJ1-6
TGTGCCAGCCATCTGAACGGTGAGGGCCTCAATTCACCCCTCCACTTT
CASHLNGEGLNSPLHF